The 9 T cell receptor beta chains in this list originate from one sample, sequenced in a study of regulatory T cells in long-lasting Graves disease. Time point denoted: newly diagnosed GD, antithyroid drugs for less than 3 months. Scientists built the TCR library using RNA that was extracted from PBMCs. Sequencing libraries for TCR beta were prepared with iRepertoire HTBI primers and Arm-PCR of CDR3 regions. From the multiplex PCR reads, TCRdb called clonotypes with MiXCR, one entry per CDR3 protein. The sample holds approximately 310,000 distinct CDR3 sequences, 18% seen once. The sample here was peripheral blood mononuclear cells (PBMCs), taken at new diagnosis, from a patient treated with antithyroid drugs. Receptors originate from a female donor with Graves disease.

CDR3 bases: TGTGCCAGTAGTATCACTGCAGGACAGGGCGAGCAGTACTTC. This gives the protein CASSITAGQGEQYF. The chain carries TRBV19 and TRBJ2-7; TRBD1 matches 8 bases. V was pared by 3 bases and J by 6 bases, with 7 bases of the junction left unmatched. CDR1 and CDR2 (germline): LNHDA, SQIVND (reference sequence). CDR3 length equals 14 residues.

The chain has TRBV5-1 and TRBJ2-1; 10 nucleotides match TRBD2. Germline assignment: CDR1 SGHRS and CDR2 YFSETQ. The V and J ends lost 4 bases and 7 bases, in that order; junction bases with no gene match: 8. The CDR3 sequence is 15 residues long. The CDR3 is CASSPGSGRVNEQFF. CDR3 bases: TGCGCCAGCAGCCCTGGCAGCGGGAGGGTAAATGAGCAGTTCTTC.

This clonotype came up many times. The chain combines TRBV5-1 with TRBJ2-7, with 11 bases matching TRBD2. CDR1 is SGHRS and CDR2 is YFSETQ in the germline V gene. The CDR3 has 17 amino acids. J was trimmed by 6 bases and V by 4 bases; bases with no gene match: 15. The CDR3 region has the DNA TGCGCCAGCAGCCTCGGACTAGCGGGCGCCCATGGGTCCGAGCAGTACTTC. This codes for CASSLGLAGAHGSEQYF.

This clonotype was seen repeatedly, ten times or more. This chain links TRBV6-5 with TRBJ1-2, with D possibly being TRBD1 (5 bases). Germline V gives CDR1 MNHEY, CDR2 SVGAGI. V lost 0 bases, J lost 9 bases, and 11 bases lay in between. The CDR3 extends over 13 amino acids. The CDR3 is CASSYSIDRSYTF. As DNA, the CDR3 is TGTGCCAGCAGTTACTCGATAGACAGAAGCTACACCTTC.

This clonotype has at least ten counts. The gene calls are TRBV24-1 and TRBJ2-7, with D tentatively TRBD1 or TRBD2 (5 bases each). The CDR3 sequence is 13 residues long. Germline CDR1 KGHDR, CDR2 SFDVKD. V was shortened by 4 bases and J by 4 bases, with 10 bases between the two germline ends. The CDR3 protein is CATSDRDVYEQYF. CDR3 DNA sequence: TGTGCCACCAGTGACCGGGACGTTTACGAGCAGTACTTC.

The chain combines TRBV28 with TRBJ2-2, with D unresolved. Germline lookup yields CDR1 MDHEN and CDR2 SYDVKM. Trimming took 6 bases from V and 8 from J, leaving 16 bases between them. The CDR3 is made up of 14 amino acids. Here the CDR3 reads CASSPAHEQGELFF. CDR3 nucleotides: TGTGCCAGCAGCCCGGCCCACGAACAGGGGGAGCTGTTTTTT.

This clonotype was picked up many times. The gene calls are TRBV12-3 or TRBV12-4 and TRBJ1-4, with no clear D. The CDR3 length is 15 residues. Trimming shortened V by 6 bases and J by 6 bases, and 17 bases separated the two germline ends. CDR3 DNA: TGTGCCAGCAGCCCCCGCTGGCCGAGTGATGAAAAACTGTTTTTT. It specifies CASSPRWPSDEKLFF.

Many counts were recorded for this clonotype. The V gene is TRBV30, the J gene TRBJ2-3; D not certain. The ends were cut back, 0 bases at V and 2 bases at J, with 12 bases in the middle. Germline assignment: CDR1 GTSNPN and CDR2 SVGIG (reference sequence). The CDR3 extends over 15 amino acids. Written as DNA, the CDR3 is TGTGCCTGGAGTGTATGGGCGTCAAACACAGATACGCAGTATTTT. Translated, it gives CAWSVWASNTDTQYF. Full variable domain (remainder filled in from reference TRBV30 and TRBJ2-3): SQTIHQWPATLVQPVGSPLSLECTVEGTSNPNLYWYRQAAGRGLQLLFYSVGIGQISSEVPQNLSASRPQDRQFILSSKKLLLSDSGFYLCAWSVWASNTDTQYFGPGTRLTVL.

This clonotype occurred many times. This chain uses TRBV28 with TRBJ2-7; D ambiguous. Per the germline V gene, CDR1 is MDHEN and CDR2 is SYDVKM. V shed 2 bases and J shed 2 bases, with 16 bases lying between them. The CDR3 is made up of 16 amino acids. The CDR3 bases are TGTGCCAGCAGTTTAAAACGATCCCTATCAACCTACGAGCAGTACTTC. Translation gives CASSLKRSLSTYEQYF.